This T cell receptor (beta chain) stems from a study of T cells in Graves' hyperthyroidism and ophthalmopathy. Broader study findings: Among clonotypes expanded in thyroid above 0.001, most were also found in blood.

TCR beta CDR3 regions were amplified from RNA transcripts. TCR CDR3 underwent first-round RT-PCR with the HTBI primer set. TCRdb itself ran the multiplex PCR reads through MiXCR, one entry per CDR3 protein. The sample lists about 560,000 distinct CDR3 sequences, roughly a sixth occurring once. This clonotype was detected a few times. No antigen is known for it. The sequence was obtained from a woman between 18 and 29 years old with Graves' hyperthyroidism. Sequencing input: blood.

CDR3 region: CASSSTGLAHETQYF. The CDR3 region has the DNA TGTGCCAGCAGTTCGACGGGACTAGCCCATGAGACCCAGTACTTC. The genes are TRBV12-3 or TRBV12-4 and TRBJ2-5, with TRBD2 identical over 9 bases. J lost 5 bases, V lost 4 bases, and 8 bases had no gene match. The CDR3 has 15 residues.